The 21 T cell receptor beta chains in this list originate from one sample, sequenced in a study of T cells expressing NK-cell markers. Following a re-call of the 5' RACE reads, TCRdb has one entry per CDR3 protein and lacks DNA. Its table lists tens of thousands of distinct CDR3 sequences. Source material: blood T cells: a sorted CD56 or NKG2C T cell subset, CD4+ or CD8+ T cells, or bulk PBMC T cells (not recorded which). The receptors come from a woman between 18 and 70 years old in good health.

The V gene is TRBV19, the J gene TRBJ2-7; TCRdb calls TRBD1, which cannot be checked without DNA. The germline V gene encodes CDR1 LNHDA and CDR2 SQIVND (reference sequence). The CDR3 totals 15 residues. The CDR3 here is CASRGQGESTYEQYF.

The rearrangement uses TRBV20-1 and TRBJ2-1. The CDR3 runs 16 residues. CDR1 DFQATT and CDR2 SNEGSKA come from the germline V gene (reference sequence). The CDR3 region is CSARDSAGGPYNEQFF.

The chain has TRBV5-1 and TRBJ1-1. The CDR3 extends over 12 amino acids. Germline V gene data show CDR1 as SGHRS and CDR2 as YFSETQ. CDR3 amino acids: CASSLGTSEAFF.

The chain employs TRBV29-1 and TRBJ1-2; TCRdb's D call of TRBD1 is untestable without DNA. The germline V gene has CDR1 SQVTM and CDR2 ANQGSEA. This CDR3 is built from 12 residues. The CDR3 protein is CSVEVRAYGYTF.

The CDR3 is CASRQGISYEQYF. The V and J genes are TRBV2 and TRBJ2-7. Germline V gives CDR1 SNHLY, CDR2 FYNNEI. The CDR3 is 13 amino acids.

This chain links TRBV5-1 with TRBJ2-1. The V gene's germline CDR1 is SGHRS and CDR2 YFSETQ. This CDR3 region has 15 residues. CDR3 sequence reads: CASSPYGDSYNEQFF.

The chain carries TRBV6-2 or TRBV6-3 and TRBJ1-1; checking the TCRdb D call of TRBD1 is not possible without DNA. Germline V gene data show CDR1 as MNHEY and CDR2 as SVGEGT. The CDR3 runs to 13 residues. CDR3 protein: CASSRTENTEAFF.

V and J are TRBV5-1 and TRBJ1-3. The length of the CDR3 is 16 residues. Germline CDR1 and CDR2: SGHRS and YFSETQ. CDR3 amino acids: CASSLEVRDSGNTIYF.

CDR3 protein: CSAPMGRGGGDEQFF. The gene calls are TRBV20-1 and TRBJ2-1; TCRdb selects TRBD1, and the lack of DNA leaves this call unchecked. The germline V gene encodes CDR1 DFQATT and CDR2 SNEGSKA (reference sequence). The CDR3 runs to 15 residues.

This chain links TRBV25-1 with TRBJ2-1. CDR3 length equals 16 residues. Germline V gene sequence: CDR1 MGHDK, CDR2 SYGVNS. This CDR3 is CASSESTADLYNEQFF.

J is TRBJ1-2 and V is TRBV5-8. This CDR3 has 14 amino acids. Germline CDR1 SGHTS, CDR2 YDEGEE. The CDR3 sequence: CASSLAGWLSGYTF.

The chain carries TRBV2 and TRBJ1-1. CDR1 is SNHLY, CDR2 FYNNEI, per germline. The CDR3 is 12 amino acids. The CDR3 spells CASSESGSEAFF.

The V call is TRBV5-1, the J call TRBJ1-4; as DNA is missing, the TRBD1 call by TCRdb cannot be tested. The CDR3 runs 15 residues. The germline gives CDR1 SGHRS, CDR2 YFSETQ. The CDR3 sequence is CASSQRRGWEEKLFF. Looking up the rest from reference TRBV5-1 and TRBJ1-4 gives the full variable domain: KAGVTQTPRYLIKTRGQQVTLSCSPISGHRSVSWYQQTPGQGLQFLFEYFSETQRNKGNFPGRFSGRQFSNSRSEMNVSTLELGDSALYLCASSQRRGWEEKLFFGSGTQLSVL.

V usage is TRBV30 and J usage is TRBJ2-3; TCRdb selects TRBD1, and the lack of DNA leaves this call unchecked. This CDR3 has 14 residues. Germline CDR1 GTSNPN, CDR2 SVGIG (reference sequence). CDR3 residues: CAWIGDRGTDTQYF. Supplemented by reference TRBV30 and TRBJ2-3, the full variable domain reads SQTIHQWPATLVQPVGSPLSLECTVEGTSNPNLYWYRQAAGRGLQLLFYSVGIGQISSEVPQNLSASRPQDRQFILSSKKLLLSDSGFYLCAWIGDRGTDTQYFGPGTRLTVL.

The chain links TRBV12-3 or TRBV12-4 to TRBJ2-7. This CDR3 has 12 amino acids. The chain's CDR3 is CASSSNPYEQYF.

This chain connects TRBV7-8 to TRBJ2-3; with no DNA, the TCRdb D assignment of TRBD1 cannot be verified. This CDR3 is 17 amino acids long. The germline CDR1 and CDR2 sequences are SGHVS and FQNEAQ. This CDR3 is CASSLTARQGSTDTQYF. Complete variable domain (other parts from reference TRBV7-8 and TRBJ2-3): GAGVSQSPRYKVAKRGQDVALRCDPISGHVSLFWYQQALGQGPEFLTYFQNEAQLDKSGLPSDRFFAERPEGSVSTLKIQRTQQEDSAVYLCASSLTARQGSTDTQYFGPGTRLTVL.

The chain employs TRBV2 and TRBJ1-4; as DNA is missing, the TRBD1 call by TCRdb cannot be tested. The CDR3 length is 12 residues. The germline V gene encodes CDR1 SNHLY and CDR2 FYNNEI. The CDR3 loop reads CASIEEKGKLFF.

The chain couples TRBV7-9 to TRBJ1-4; TCRdb's D gene call, TRBD1, goes unchecked for lack of DNA. The V gene's germline CDR1 is SEHNR and CDR2 FQNEAQ (reference sequence). The CDR3 spans 15 residues. The CDR3 is CASRGPGTTNEKLFF. Combining the CDR3 with reference TRBV7-9 and TRBJ1-4 gives the whole variable domain DTGVSQNPRHKITKRGQNVTFRCDPISEHNRLYWYRQTLGQGPEFLTYFQNEAQLEKSRLLSDRFSAERPKGSFSTLEIQRTEQGDSAMYLCASRGPGTTNEKLFFGSGTQLSVL.

The genes are TRBV12-3 or TRBV12-4 and TRBJ2-1. The CDR3 length is 14 residues. CDR3 sequence reads: CASSLAGPYNEQFF.

This chain joins TRBV11-2 and TRBJ2-2. The CDR3 extends over 14 amino acids. In germline, CDR1 is SGHAT, CDR2 FQNNGV. The CDR3 sequence is CASSLVEVAGELFF.

The chain has TRBV12-3 or TRBV12-4 and TRBJ2-1. CDR3 length: 13 amino acids. This CDR3 is CASSLNPDDEQFF.